One sample yielded the 5 T cell receptor beta chains listed below, sequenced in a study of vaccination and CD4 T cells after COVID-19. The antigens of these receptors remain unknown. Cultured CD4+ T-cell DNA underwent Oncomine TCR Beta short-read sequencing. TCRdb independently ran MiXCR on the PCR reads; one entry per CDR3 protein. The table includes about 4,100 distinct CDR3 sequences, about a fifth detected once. Treatment of the sample: approximately 10-day PBMC culture with coronavirus spike peptide pools or control peptides (ViraFEST assay). The source material was CD4+ T cells from blood, cultured in vitro. All receptors come from a human donor who had recovered from COVID-19.

V gene TRBV18 combines with J gene TRBJ1-2, with a weak D call TRBD1 (6 bases). Germline assignment: CDR1 KGHSH and CDR2 LQKENI. V was cut by 3 bases and J by 5 bases, with 10 bases left in between. The CDR3 extends over 13 amino acids. CDR3 residues: CASSPGGEYGYTF. Written as DNA, the CDR3 is TGTGCCAGCTCACCGGGGGGCGAATATGGCTACACCTTC.

The chain carries TRBV6-1 and TRBJ1-1, with a possible D match to TRBD1 (6 bases). The V and J ends lost 8 bases and 7 bases respectively, with 26 bases between them. Germline V lookup: CDR1 MNHNS, CDR2 SASEGT. The CDR3 covers 16 residues. CDR3 in DNA: TGTGCCAGCTCGTGGCAAACGGGACACGGCAAGGATGAAGCTTTCTTT. Protein product: CASSWQTGHGKDEAFF.

This clonotype is medium-sized within its sample. This sequence joins TRBV27 and TRBJ1-4, with no clear D. The CDR3 is 14 residues long. V was shortened by 0 bases and J by 8 bases, with 10 bases between the two germline ends. Looked up from germline, CDR1 is MNHEY and CDR2 is SMNVEV (reference sequence). This CDR3 reads CASSLSFGLEKLFF. For the CDR3, the DNA is TGTGCCAGCAGTTTATCGTTCGGGCTGGAAAAACTGTTTTTT. The full variable domain, in which reference TRBV27 and TRBJ1-4 provide the parts outside the CDR3, is EAQVTQNPRYLITVTGKKLTVTCSQNMNHEYMSWYRQDPGLGLRQIYYSMNVEVTDKGDVPEGYKVSRKEKRNFPLILESPSPNQTSLYFCASSLSFGLEKLFFGSGTQLSVL.

This clonotype was detected only a few times. V is TRBV12-3 or TRBV12-4 and J is TRBJ2-7, with a possible D match to TRBD1 (6 bases). With 7 bases removed from V and 9 bases from J, the gap between germline ends came to 16 bases. The CDR3 consists of 12 residues. The CDR3 loop is CASTLQGTGQYF. The CDR3 DNA reads TGTGCCAGCACCCTACAGGGAACGGGGCAGTACTTC.

Of note for this clonotype: At one boundary the junction diverges from the germline segment, which might be a read error. The chain uses TRBV6-4 and TRBJ1-1, with TRBD1 as a possible D gene (6 bases). Germline loops: CDR1 MRHNA, CDR2 SNTAGT. This CDR3 spans 14 amino acids. This CDR3 reads CASSPEGGNTEAFF. The CDR3 DNA sequence: TGTGCCAGCAGCCCAGAAGGGGGAAACACTGAAGCCTTCTTT.